The clone carrying this TCR beta chain showed up many times. This entry belongs to a study of T cells in Graves' hyperthyroidism and ophthalmopathy. Uncontrolled infection, other autoimmune disease, pregnancy and lactation each barred patients from inclusion. This CDR3 is built from 15 residues. With 1 base removed from V and 0 bases from J, the gap between germline ends came to 10 bases. The germline V gene has CDR1 MDHEN and CDR2 SYDVKM. Using RNA transcripts as the source, TCR beta CDR3 regions were amplified. The study used the HTBI primer set for a first-round RT-PCR of the TCR CDR3. Each CDR3 protein is one row after TCRdb ran MiXCR on the multiplex PCR reads. The sample contains approximately 350,000 distinct CDR3 sequences, around 15% of which appear only once.

Sequencing was carried out using blood. The chain is built from TRBV28 and TRBJ2-7; D gene unclear. The TCR sequence derives from a woman aged 55-70 years with Graves' ophthalmopathy. As DNA, the CDR3 is TGTGCCAGCAGTTTATTGTTCCAGGCCTCCTACGAGCAGTACTTC. Its protein product is CASSLLFQASYEQYF.